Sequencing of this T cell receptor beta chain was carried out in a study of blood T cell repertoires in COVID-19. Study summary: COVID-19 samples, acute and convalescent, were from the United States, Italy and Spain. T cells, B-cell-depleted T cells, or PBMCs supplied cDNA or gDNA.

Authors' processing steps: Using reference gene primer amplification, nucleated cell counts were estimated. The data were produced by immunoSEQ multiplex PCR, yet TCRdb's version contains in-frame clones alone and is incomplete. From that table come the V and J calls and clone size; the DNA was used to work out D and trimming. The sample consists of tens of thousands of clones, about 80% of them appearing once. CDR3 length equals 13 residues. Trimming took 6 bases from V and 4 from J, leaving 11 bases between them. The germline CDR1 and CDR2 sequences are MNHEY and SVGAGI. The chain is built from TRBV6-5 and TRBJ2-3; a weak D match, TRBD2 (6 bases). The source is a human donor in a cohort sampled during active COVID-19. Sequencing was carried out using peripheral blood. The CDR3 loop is CASSRLVADTQYF. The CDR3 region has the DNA TGTGCCAGCAGCCGACTAGTGGCAGATACGCAGTATTTT.